This T cell receptor (beta chain) was captured by sequencing in a study of a mutant IDH1 vaccine in newly diagnosed glioma. Study-level background: Vaccine administration was initiated 4-6 weeks following radiotherapy alone, or with temozolomide cycles. Treated patients showed a male proportion of approximately 62%, a female proportion of roughly 38%, and a mean age of 40.4 years. The earlier regimen, radiotherapy, temozolomide, or both, was most often both.

Study results and caveats: Apparently, pseudoprogression bore no relation to changes among the top peripheral T cell clonotypes.

CDR3 size: 17 residues. Germline V lookup: CDR1 MGHRA, CDR2 YSYEKL. V gave up 4 bases and J gave up 5 bases, with 24 bases separating them. Produced via immunoSEQ multiplex PCR; TCRdb's table is partial and in-frame only. The sample holds tens of thousands of clones, 65% seen once. Worth noting for this clone: Antigen: not known.

Time point described: week 47, end of study. It was 300 ug of mutant IDH1 20-mer peptide that made up each vaccine dose, given with topical imiquimod. The clonotype comes from a middle-aged man with glioma. Some clones in this sample may be carry-over from other donors' samples. The sequences come from peripheral blood mononuclear cells (PBMCs), collected from a glioma patient whose treatment included an IDH1 peptide vaccine. The chain has TRBV4-1 and TRBJ2-7; D is perhaps TRBD2 (6 bases). The CDR3 bases are TGCGCCAGCAGCCTCCGGTCTTATAGAACAGGCGGGGACGAGCAGTACTTC. This sequence encodes CASSLRSYRTGGDEQYF.